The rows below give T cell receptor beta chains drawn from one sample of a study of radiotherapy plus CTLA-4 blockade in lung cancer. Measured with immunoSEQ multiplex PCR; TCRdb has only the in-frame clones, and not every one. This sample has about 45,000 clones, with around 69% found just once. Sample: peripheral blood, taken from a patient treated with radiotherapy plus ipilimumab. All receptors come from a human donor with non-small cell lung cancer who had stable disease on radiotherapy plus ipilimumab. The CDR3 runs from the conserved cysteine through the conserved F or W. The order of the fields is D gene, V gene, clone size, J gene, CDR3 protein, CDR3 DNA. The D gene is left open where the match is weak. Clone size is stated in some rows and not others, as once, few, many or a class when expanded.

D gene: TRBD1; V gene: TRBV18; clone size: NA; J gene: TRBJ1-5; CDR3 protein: CASSTGDDQPQHF; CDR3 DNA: TGTGCCAGCTCAACAGGGGACGATCAGCCCCAGCATTTT
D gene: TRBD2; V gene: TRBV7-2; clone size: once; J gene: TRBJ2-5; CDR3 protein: CASSLGGSGGGETQYF; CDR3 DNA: TGTGCCAGCAGCTTAGGGGGGAGCGGGGGAGGGGAGACCCAGTACTTC
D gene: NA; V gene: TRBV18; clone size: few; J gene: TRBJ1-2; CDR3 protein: CASSLRSAGYTF; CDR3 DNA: TGTGCCAGCTCACTAAGGTCTGCTGGCTACACCTTC
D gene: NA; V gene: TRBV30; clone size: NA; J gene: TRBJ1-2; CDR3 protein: CAWSVLGGNYGYTF; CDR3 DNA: TGTGCCTGGAGTGTACTTGGGGGGAACTATGGCTACACCTTC
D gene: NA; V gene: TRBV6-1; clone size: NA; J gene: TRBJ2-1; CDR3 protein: CASSYSNEQFF; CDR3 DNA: TGTGCCAGCAGTTACAGCAATGAGCAGTTCTTC
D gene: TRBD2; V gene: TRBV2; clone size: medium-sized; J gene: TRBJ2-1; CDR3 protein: CASSVTAGGYNEQFF; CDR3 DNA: TGTGCCAGCAGTGTCACGGCGGGGGGTTACAATGAGCAGTTCTTC
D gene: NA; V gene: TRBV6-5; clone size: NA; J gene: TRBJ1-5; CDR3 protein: CASSHGPSNQPQHF; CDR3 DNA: TGTGCCAGCAGCCATGGGCCTAGCAATCAGCCCCAGCATTTT
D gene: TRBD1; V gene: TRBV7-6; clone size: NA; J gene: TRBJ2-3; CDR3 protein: CASSSGGDRGWDTQYF; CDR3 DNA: TGTGCCAGCAGCTCGGGGGGGGACAGGGGATGGGATACGCAGTATTTT
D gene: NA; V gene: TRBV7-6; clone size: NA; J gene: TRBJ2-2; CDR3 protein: CASTFLERSGELFF; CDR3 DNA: TGTGCCAGCACCTTTTTGGAACGGTCCGGGGAGCTGTTTTTT
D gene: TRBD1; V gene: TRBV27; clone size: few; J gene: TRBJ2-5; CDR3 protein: CASSFRLATDRGQETQYF; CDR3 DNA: TGTGCCAGCAGTTTTAGGTTAGCGACGGACAGGGGGCAAGAGACCCAGTACTTC
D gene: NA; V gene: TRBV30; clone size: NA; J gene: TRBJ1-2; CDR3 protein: CAWAGIFYGYTF; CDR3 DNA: TGTGCCTGGGCAGGCATTTTCTATGGCTACACCTTC
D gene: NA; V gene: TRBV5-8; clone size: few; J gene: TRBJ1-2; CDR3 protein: CASSLVRRYGYTF; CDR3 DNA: TGTGCCAGCAGCTTGGTGAGGAGATATGGCTACACCTTC
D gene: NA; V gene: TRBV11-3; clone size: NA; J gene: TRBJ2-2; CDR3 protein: CASSLVGQANTGELFF; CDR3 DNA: TGTGCCAGCAGCTTAGTCGGGCAGGCTAACACCGGGGAGCTGTTTTTT
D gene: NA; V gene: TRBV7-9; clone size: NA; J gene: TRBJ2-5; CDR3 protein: CASRPHPRGPQETQYF; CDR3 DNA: TGTGCCAGCAGACCGCATCCGCGGGGGCCCCAAGAGACCCAGTACTTC
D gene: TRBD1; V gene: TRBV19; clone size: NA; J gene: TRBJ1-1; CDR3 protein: CASSGGWTGWNTEAFF; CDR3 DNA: TGTGCCAGTAGTGGGGGGTGGACAGGATGGAACACTGAAGCTTTCTTT
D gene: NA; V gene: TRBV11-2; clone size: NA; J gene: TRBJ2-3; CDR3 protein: CASSLSSKDTQYF; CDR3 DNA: TGTGCCAGCAGCTTATCCAGCAAGGATACGCAGTATTTT
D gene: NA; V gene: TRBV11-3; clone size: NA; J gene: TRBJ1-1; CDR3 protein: CASSPEGARTEAFF; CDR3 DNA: TGTGCCAGCAGCCCAGAAGGGGCTCGCACTGAAGCTTTCTTT
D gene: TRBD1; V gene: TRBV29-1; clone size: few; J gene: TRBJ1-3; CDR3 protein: CSVRDRGLNTIYF; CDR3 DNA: TGCAGCGTTCGTGACAGGGGTCTAAACACCATATATTTT
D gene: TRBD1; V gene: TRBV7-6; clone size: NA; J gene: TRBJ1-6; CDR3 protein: CASSSGQGNNSPLHF; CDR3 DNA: TGTGCCAGCAGCTCCGGACAGGGGAATAATTCACCCCTCCACTTT
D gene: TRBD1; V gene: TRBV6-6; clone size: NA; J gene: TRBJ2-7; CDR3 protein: CASSYSRQGVHEQYF; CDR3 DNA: TGTGCCAGCAGTTACTCGAGGCAGGGGGTCCACGAGCAGTACTTC
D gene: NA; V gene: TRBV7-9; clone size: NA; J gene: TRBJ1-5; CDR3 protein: CASSAQNSNQPQHF; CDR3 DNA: TGTGCCAGCAGCGCACAAAATAGCAATCAGCCCCAGCATTTT
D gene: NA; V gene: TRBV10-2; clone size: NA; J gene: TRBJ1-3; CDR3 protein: CASRLGNSGNTIYF; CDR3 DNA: TGCGCCAGCAGATTAGGAAACTCTGGAAACACCATATATTTT